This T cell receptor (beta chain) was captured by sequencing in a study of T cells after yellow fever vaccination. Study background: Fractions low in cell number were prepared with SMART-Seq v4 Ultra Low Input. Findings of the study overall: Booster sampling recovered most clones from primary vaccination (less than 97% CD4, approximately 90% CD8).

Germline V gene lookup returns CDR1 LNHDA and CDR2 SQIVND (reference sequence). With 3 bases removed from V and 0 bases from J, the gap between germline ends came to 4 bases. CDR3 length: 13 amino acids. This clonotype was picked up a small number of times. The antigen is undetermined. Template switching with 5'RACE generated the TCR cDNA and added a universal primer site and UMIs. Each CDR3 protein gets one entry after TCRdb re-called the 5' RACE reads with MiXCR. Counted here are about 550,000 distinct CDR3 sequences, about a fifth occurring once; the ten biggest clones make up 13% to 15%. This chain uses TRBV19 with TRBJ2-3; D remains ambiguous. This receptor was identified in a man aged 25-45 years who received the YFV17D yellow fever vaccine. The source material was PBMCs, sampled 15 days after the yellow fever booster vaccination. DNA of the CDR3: TGTGCCAGTAGTATGATCAGCACAGATACGCAGTATTTT. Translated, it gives CASSMISTDTQYF. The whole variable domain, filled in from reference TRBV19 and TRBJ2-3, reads DGGITQSPKYLFRKEGQNVTLSCEQNLNHDAMYWYRQDPGQGLRLIYYSQIVNDFQKGDIAEGYSVSREKKESFPLTVTSAQKNPTAFYLCASSMISTDTQYFGPGTRLTVL.